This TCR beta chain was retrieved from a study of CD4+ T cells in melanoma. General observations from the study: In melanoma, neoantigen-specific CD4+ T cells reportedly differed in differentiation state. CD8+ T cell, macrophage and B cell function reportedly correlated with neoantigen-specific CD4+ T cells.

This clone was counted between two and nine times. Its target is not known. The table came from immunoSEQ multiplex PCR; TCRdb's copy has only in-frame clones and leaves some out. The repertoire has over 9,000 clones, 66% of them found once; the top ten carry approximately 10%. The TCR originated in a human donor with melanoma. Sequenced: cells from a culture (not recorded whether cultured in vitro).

The CDR3 spells CAISGTRGSQQYF. CDR3 DNA: TGTGCCATCAGTGGGACCAGGGGGTCCCAGCAGTACTTC. V is TRBV10-3 and J is TRBJ2-7; 7 bases fit TRBD1. Germline V gives CDR1 ENHRY, CDR2 SYGVKD. V lost 4 bases and J lost 8; bases outside the gene matches: 8. The CDR3 loop spans 13 amino acids.